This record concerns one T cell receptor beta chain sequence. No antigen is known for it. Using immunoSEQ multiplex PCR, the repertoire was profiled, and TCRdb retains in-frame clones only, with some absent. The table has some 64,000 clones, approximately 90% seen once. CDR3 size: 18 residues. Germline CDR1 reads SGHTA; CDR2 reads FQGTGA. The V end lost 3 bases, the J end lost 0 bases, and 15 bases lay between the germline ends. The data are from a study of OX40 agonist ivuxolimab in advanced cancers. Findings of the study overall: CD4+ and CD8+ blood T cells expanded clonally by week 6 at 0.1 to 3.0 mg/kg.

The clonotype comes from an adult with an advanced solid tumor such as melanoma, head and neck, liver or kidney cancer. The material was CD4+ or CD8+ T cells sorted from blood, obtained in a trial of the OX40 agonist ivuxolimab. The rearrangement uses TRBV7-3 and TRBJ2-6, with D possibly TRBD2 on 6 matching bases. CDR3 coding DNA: TGTGCCAGCAGCTTTGGGCGGGGTGGAACCTCTGGGGCCAACGTCCTGACTTTC. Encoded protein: CASSFGRGGTSGANVLTF.